This T cell receptor beta chain was recorded in a study of shared clonotypes between healthy human individuals. For the study at large: The study used three CD4 naive, three CD4 memory, two CD8 naive and one CD8 memory plate per donor. Study-wide points: Naive subsets, compared against memory subsets, generally had larger estimated richness values.

This clone was found once. What it binds is not known. TCRdb's copy holds only in-frame clones and misses some; the assay was immunoSEQ multiplex PCR. The table has around 2.1 million clones, 90% to 97% seen once. V shed 1 base and J shed 5 bases, with 15 bases lying between them. The CDR3 spans 15 residues. CDR1 SGHVS and CDR2 FQNEAQ come from the germline V gene. The specimen was naive CD4+ T cells sorted from blood. The subset denotes: CD45RA+ positively selected. V and J are TRBV7-8 and TRBJ2-7; D is possibly TRBD2 (5 bases). This receptor was taken from a man between 18 and 35 years old in good health. CDR3 bases: TGTGCCAGCAGCTTAGACCTAGCAGTGTCCCACGAGCAGTACTTC. It translates to CASSLDLAVSHEQYF.